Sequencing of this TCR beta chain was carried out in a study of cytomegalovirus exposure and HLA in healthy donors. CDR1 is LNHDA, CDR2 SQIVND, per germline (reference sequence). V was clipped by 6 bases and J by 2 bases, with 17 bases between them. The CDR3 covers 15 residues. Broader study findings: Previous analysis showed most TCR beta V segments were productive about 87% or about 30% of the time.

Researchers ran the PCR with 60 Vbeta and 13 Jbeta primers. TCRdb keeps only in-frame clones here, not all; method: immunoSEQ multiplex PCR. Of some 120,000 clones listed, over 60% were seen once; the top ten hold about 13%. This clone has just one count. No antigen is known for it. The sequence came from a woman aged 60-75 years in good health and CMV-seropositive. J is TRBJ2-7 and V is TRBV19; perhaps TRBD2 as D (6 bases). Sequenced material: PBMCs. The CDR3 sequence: CASSPTGDQTYEQYF. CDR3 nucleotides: TGTGCCAGTAGCCCAACGGGGGATCAGACCTACGAGCAGTACTTC.